These T cell receptor beta chains were read from a single sample in a study of T cells in localized non-small cell lung cancer. Measured with immunoSEQ multiplex PCR; TCRdb has only the in-frame clones, and not every one. This table holds 50,000 to 75,000 clones, roughly nine tenths found once. Source: peripheral blood, taken before any cancer treatment. These receptors came from a man between 40 and 75 years old with stage I lung adenocarcinoma. Each CDR3 is given with its conserved first and last residue. A D gene is named only where the DNA matches it firmly. Rows give clone size only sometimes, using once, few, many, or a class for an expanded clone.

CDR3 protein: CASSRDGYPYEQYF
CDR3 DNA: TGTGCCAGCAGTCGCGACGGGTACCCCTACGAGCAGTACTTC
D gene: -
V gene: TRBV6-6
clone size: -
J gene: TRBJ2-7

CDR3 protein: CASSDRQRSSGNTIYF
CDR3 DNA: TGTGCCAGCAGTGATCGACAGAGGAGCTCTGGAAACACCATATATTTT
D gene: -
V gene: TRBV6-1
clone size: -
J gene: TRBJ1-3

CDR3 protein: CASSEPTGGAFNEQFF
CDR3 DNA: TGTGCCAGCAGTGAACCGACAGGGGGCGCGTTCAATGAGCAGTTCTTC
D gene: TRBD1
V gene: TRBV6-1
clone size: -
J gene: TRBJ2-1

CDR3 protein: CASSLAGSTDTQYF
CDR3 DNA: TGTGCCAGCAGCTTAGCCGGGAGTACAGATACGCAGTATTTT
D gene: -
V gene: TRBV7-8
clone size: once
J gene: TRBJ2-3

CDR3 protein: CASSFRTSGRVADTQYF
CDR3 DNA: TGTGCCAGCAGCTTCCGGACTAGCGGGAGGGTTGCAGATACGCAGTATTTT
D gene: TRBD2
V gene: TRBV13
clone size: -
J gene: TRBJ2-3

CDR3 protein: CASSEFGDRVADTQYF
CDR3 DNA: TGTGCCAGCAGTGAATTCGGGGACAGGGTTGCAGATACGCAGTATTTT
D gene: TRBD1
V gene: TRBV6-1
clone size: -
J gene: TRBJ2-3

CDR3 protein: CASKQGAENEKLFF
CDR3 DNA: TGTGCCAGCAAACAGGGGGCGGAGAATGAAAAACTGTTTTTT
D gene: TRBD1
V gene: TRBV27
clone size: once
J gene: TRBJ1-4

CDR3 protein: CASSPNTGELFF
CDR3 DNA: TGTGCCAGCAGCCCAAATACCGGGGAGCTGTTTTTT
D gene: -
V gene: TRBV7-9
clone size: -
J gene: TRBJ2-2

CDR3 protein: CASSWTTGDQPQHF
CDR3 DNA: TGTGCCAGCAGTTGGACAACAGGGGATCAGCCCCAGCATTTT
D gene: TRBD1
V gene: TRBV6-6
clone size: once
J gene: TRBJ1-5

CDR3 protein: CASSFGSAYSNQPQHF
CDR3 DNA: TGTGCCAGCAGCTTCGGGTCAGCTTATAGCAATCAGCCCCAGCATTTT
D gene: -
V gene: TRBV5-6
clone size: -
J gene: TRBJ1-5

CDR3 protein: CASRNRGLGEQFF
CDR3 DNA: TGTGCCAGCAGGAACAGGGGGCTAGGTGAGCAGTTCTTC
D gene: TRBD1
V gene: TRBV11-3
clone size: -
J gene: TRBJ2-1

CDR3 protein: CAIRGQGDTEAFF
CDR3 DNA: TGTGCCATCAGAGGACAGGGGGACACTGAAGCTTTCTTT
D gene: TRBD1
V gene: TRBV10-3
clone size: -
J gene: TRBJ1-1

CDR3 protein: CASSFQGGRNTEAFF
CDR3 DNA: TGTGCCAGCAGCTTCCAGGGGGGAAGGAACACTGAAGCTTTCTTT
D gene: TRBD1
V gene: TRBV5-5
clone size: -
J gene: TRBJ1-1

CDR3 protein: CASSGTLLGQHYEQYF
CDR3 DNA: TGTGCCAGCAGTGGAACCCTTCTAGGACAGCACTACGAGCAGTACTTC
D gene: -
V gene: TRBV2
clone size: -
J gene: TRBJ2-7

CDR3 protein: CASRPGQRDSNQPQHF
CDR3 DNA: TGTGCCAGCAGACCCGGACAGAGGGATAGCAATCAGCCCCAGCATTTT
D gene: -
V gene: TRBV2
clone size: few
J gene: TRBJ1-5

CDR3 protein: CASRGPADTEAFF
CDR3 DNA: TGTGCCAGCAGGGGACCCGCGGACACTGAAGCTTTCTTT
D gene: -
V gene: TRBV6-6
clone size: -
J gene: TRBJ1-1

CDR3 protein: CASSQGLAGRQFF
CDR3 DNA: TGCGCCAGCAGCCAGGGACTAGCGGGAAGACAGTTCTTC
D gene: TRBD2
V gene: TRBV4-3
clone size: -
J gene: TRBJ2-1

CDR3 protein: CAWSGRSRTEAFF
CDR3 DNA: TGTGCCTGGAGTGGCAGGTCGAGGACTGAAGCTTTCTTT
D gene: -
V gene: TRBV30
clone size: -
J gene: TRBJ1-1

CDR3 protein: CASSHDSMNTEAFF
CDR3 DNA: TGTGCCAGCAGTCATGACAGTATGAACACTGAAGCTTTCTTT
D gene: -
V gene: TRBV6-1
clone size: -
J gene: TRBJ1-1

CDR3 protein: CASSRRQGDLSSYNEQFF
CDR3 DNA: TGCGCCAGCAGCCGGAGACAGGGGGACCTTAGCTCCTACAATGAGCAGTTCTTC
D gene: TRBD1
V gene: TRBV4-1
clone size: -
J gene: TRBJ2-1

CDR3 protein: CASSQPRWQTEAFF
CDR3 DNA: TGTGCCAGCAGCCAACCGCGATGGCAAACTGAAGCTTTCTTT
D gene: -
V gene: TRBV4-2
clone size: -
J gene: TRBJ1-1

CDR3 protein: CASSSSAGANVLTF
CDR3 DNA: TGTGCCAGCAGTTCTTCCGCCGGGGCCAACGTCCTGACTTTC
D gene: -
V gene: TRBV27
clone size: -
J gene: TRBJ2-6

CDR3 protein: CASSFVAEKQFF
CDR3 DNA: TGTGCCAGCAGCTTTGTGGCGGAGAAGCAGTTCTTC
D gene: -
V gene: TRBV7-6
clone size: once
J gene: TRBJ2-1

CDR3 protein: CASSPPNSGRTTYNEQFF
CDR3 DNA: TGTGCCAGCTCACCACCGAATAGCGGGAGGACCACCTACAATGAGCAGTTCTTC
D gene: TRBD2
V gene: TRBV18
clone size: -
J gene: TRBJ2-1

CDR3 protein: CASSSRSFADEQFF
CDR3 DNA: TGTGCCAGCAGCTCTAGGTCGTTCGCCGATGAGCAGTTCTTC
D gene: -
V gene: TRBV7-6
clone size: -
J gene: TRBJ2-1

CDR3 protein: CASSPPGAYEQYF
CDR3 DNA: TGTGCCAGCTCACCTCCAGGGGCCTACGAGCAGTACTTC
D gene: -
V gene: TRBV18
clone size: -
J gene: TRBJ2-7

CDR3 protein: CASSPLPGEQFF
CDR3 DNA: TGTGCCAGCAGCCCCCTCCCGGGTGAGCAGTTCTTC
D gene: -
V gene: TRBV9
clone size: -
J gene: TRBJ2-1

CDR3 protein: CASSGEQGYNEQFF
CDR3 DNA: TGTGCCAGCAGTGGAGAACAGGGTTACAATGAGCAGTTCTTC
D gene: -
V gene: TRBV6-1
clone size: -
J gene: TRBJ2-1

CDR3 protein: CASSQVKETQYF
CDR3 DNA: TGTGCCAGCAGCCAAGTTAAAGAGACCCAGTACTTC
D gene: -
V gene: TRBV14
clone size: -
J gene: TRBJ2-5

CDR3 protein: CASSTVAGGYEQYF
CDR3 DNA: TGTGCCAGCAGCACTGTGGCAGGGGGATACGAGCAGTACTTC
D gene: TRBD1
V gene: TRBV7-2
clone size: -
J gene: TRBJ2-7

CDR3 protein: CASSQRQGRLGELFF
CDR3 DNA: TGTGCCAGCTCGCAGAGACAGGGGCGTCTTGGTGAACTGTTTTTT
D gene: TRBD1
V gene: TRBV18
clone size: -
J gene: TRBJ1-4

CDR3 protein: CASSSDGEAFF
CDR3 DNA: TGTGCCAGCAGCTCGGACGGTGAAGCTTTCTTT
D gene: -
V gene: TRBV9
clone size: -
J gene: TRBJ1-1

CDR3 protein: CAWAPGTSGSVQYF
CDR3 DNA: TGTGCCTGGGCCCCGGGAACTAGCGGGAGCGTTCAGTACTTC
D gene: TRBD2
V gene: TRBV30
clone size: -
J gene: TRBJ2-7

CDR3 protein: CASSSLGLAADTQYF
CDR3 DNA: TGTGCCAGCAGTTCCCTGGGACTAGCGGCGGATACGCAGTATTTT
D gene: TRBD2
V gene: TRBV27
clone size: -
J gene: TRBJ2-3

CDR3 protein: CASSQGASMLQFF
CDR3 DNA: TGTGCCAGCAGCCAAGGGGCTAGCATGTTACAGTTCTTC
D gene: -
V gene: TRBV14
clone size: -
J gene: TRBJ2-1

CDR3 protein: CASSVEAWNTGELFF
CDR3 DNA: TGTGCCAGCAGCGTAGAAGCTTGGAACACCGGGGAGCTGTTTTTT
D gene: -
V gene: TRBV9
clone size: -
J gene: TRBJ2-2

CDR3 protein: CASSLGEKLFF
CDR3 DNA: TGTGCCAGCAGCTTGGGGGAAAAACTGTTTTTT
D gene: -
V gene: TRBV13
clone size: -
J gene: TRBJ1-4

CDR3 protein: CASSVTSTDTQYF
CDR3 DNA: TGTGCCAGCAGTGTTACTAGCACAGATACGCAGTATTTT
D gene: -
V gene: TRBV27
clone size: once
J gene: TRBJ2-3

CDR3 protein: CASSFSGRTQYF
CDR3 DNA: TGTGCCAGCAGCTTTAGCGGGAGAACCCAGTACTTC
D gene: TRBD2
V gene: TRBV5-4
clone size: -
J gene: TRBJ2-5

CDR3 protein: CASSHTDLSYF
CDR3 DNA: TGTGCCAGCAGCCATACTGATTTATCTTACTTC
D gene: -
V gene: TRBV14
clone size: -
J gene: TRBJ2-7

CDR3 protein: CASSLGSGSGANVLTF
CDR3 DNA: TGTGCCAGCAGCCTTGGGTCGGGCTCTGGGGCCAACGTCCTGACTTTC
D gene: -
V gene: TRBV7-2
clone size: -
J gene: TRBJ2-6

CDR3 protein: CASSYRQVAGELFF
CDR3 DNA: TGTGCCAGCAGTTATCGGCAGGTCGCCGGGGAGCTGTTTTTT
D gene: -
V gene: TRBV6-5
clone size: -
J gene: TRBJ2-2

CDR3 protein: CASSPRTSGNTGELFF
CDR3 DNA: TGTGCCAGCAGCCCTAGGACTAGCGGGAACACCGGGGAGCTGTTTTTT
D gene: TRBD2
V gene: TRBV5-4
clone size: -
J gene: TRBJ2-2

CDR3 protein: CASSLGQNSPLHF
CDR3 DNA: TGCGCCAGCAGTTTGGGCCAGAATTCACCCCTCCACTTT
D gene: -
V gene: TRBV6-5
clone size: -
J gene: TRBJ1-6

CDR3 protein: CASSQDRLSSYNEQFF
CDR3 DNA: TGCGCCAGCAGCCAAGATCGGCTGAGCTCCTACAATGAGCAGTTCTTC
D gene: -
V gene: TRBV4-1
clone size: -
J gene: TRBJ2-1

CDR3 protein: CANSEGLYNEQFF
CDR3 DNA: TGTGCCAACAGCGAGGGGCTATACAATGAGCAGTTCTTC
D gene: -
V gene: TRBV7-2
clone size: -
J gene: TRBJ2-1

CDR3 protein: CASSLSFRVKTGGGSRTGELFF
CDR3 DNA: TGTGCCAGCAGCTTGAGTTTTCGCGTTAAGACAGGGGGCGGTTCTAGGACCGGGGAGCTGTTTTTT
D gene: TRBD1
V gene: TRBV7-6
clone size: -
J gene: TRBJ2-2